A single sample gave rise to the 25 T cell receptor beta chains below, sequenced in a study of blood T cell repertoires in COVID-19. Only in-frame clones appear in the TCRdb table, and some are missing; sequencing was by immunoSEQ multiplex PCR. The table includes over 300,000 clones, 89% detected once. Sequenced: peripheral blood. These receptor sequences come from a man aged 40-55 years with acute or convalescent COVID-19.

This clone was recorded only once. CDR3 nucleotides: TGTGCCAGCAGTGACCCAAGCGGGGGGTCCCTAGAGCAGTACTTC. Residues: CASSDPSGGSLEQYF. The V gene is TRBV25-1, the J gene TRBJ2-7, with TRBD2 identical over 9 bases. This CDR3 comprises 15 residues. Germline CDR1 reads MGHDK; CDR2 reads SYGVNS. The junction had 10 bases not matched to a gene; V was cut back by 3 bases and J by 7 bases.

This chain uses TRBV5-1 with TRBJ2-2, with D perhaps TRBD1 (6 bases). Germline V lookup: CDR1 SGHRS, CDR2 YFSETQ. With 1 base removed from V and 0 bases from J, the gap between germline ends came to 13 bases. This CDR3 comprises 17 residues. CDR3 nucleotide sequence: TGCGCCAGCAGCTTGCAACCCGGGACATCGAACACCGGGGAGCTGTTTTTT. This encodes CASSLQPGTSNTGELFF.

The V gene is TRBV5-1, the J gene TRBJ2-1; 12 bases line up with TRBD1. Per germline, CDR1 SGHRS and CDR2 YFSETQ. CDR3 length: 15 amino acids. The ends lost 4 bases at V and 6 bases at J; junction bases unmatched: 5. The CDR3 sequence is CASSPRDRGLNEQFF. The CDR3 coding sequence is TGCGCCAGCAGCCCCCGGGACAGGGGGCTCAATGAGCAGTTCTTC.

The chain has TRBV3-1 (or the pseudogene TRBV3-2) and TRBJ1-2; D is undetermined. V lost 1 base, J lost 5 bases, and 11 bases lay in between. The germline V gene encodes CDR1 LGHDT and CDR2 YNNKEL (reference sequence). The length of the CDR3 is 14 residues. The CDR3 protein is CASSQASAGYGYTF. The CDR3 coding sequence is TGTGCCAGCAGCCAAGCTTCCGCCGGGTATGGCTACACCTTC.

The gene calls are TRBV18 and TRBJ1-3; D ambiguous. Trimming stripped 3 bases from V and 0 bases from J, with 12 bases between. Per germline, CDR1 KGHSH and CDR2 LQKENI. There are 16 residues in the CDR3. In DNA form, the CDR3 reads TGTGCCAGCTCACCGATGAGGGCGAACTCTGGAAACACCATATATTTT. Its translation: CASSPMRANSGNTIYF.

The genes are TRBV30 and TRBJ1-2; 10 positions agree with TRBD1. This CDR3 is 15 amino acids long. The V gene's germline CDR1 is GTSNPN and CDR2 SVGIG (reference sequence). V lost 3 bases and J lost 4; bases outside the gene matches: 8. The CDR3 sequence: CAWSRQGAQIYGYTF. CDR3 sequence (DNA): TGTGCCTGGAGCCGACAGGGGGCGCAGATCTATGGCTACACCTTC.

V and J are TRBV7-3 and TRBJ2-3; TRBD2 agrees at 7 bases. The CDR3 runs 14 residues. Germline trimming cut 2 bases from V and 6 bases from J; bases unmatched to any gene: 5. Per the germline V gene, CDR1 is SGHTA and CDR2 is FQGTGA. CDR3 sequence reads: CASSLAGEGDTQYF. The CDR3 coding sequence is TGTGCCAGCAGCTTAGCCGGGGAGGGTGATACGCAGTATTTT.

The CDR3 reads CASSSGAGEIYEQYF. The CDR3 region has the DNA TGCGCCAGCAGCTCAGGGGCAGGGGAGATTTACGAGCAGTACTTC. The V and J genes are TRBV5-1 and TRBJ2-7, with D possibly TRBD1 on 6 matching bases. The CDR3 runs to 15 residues. Germline CDR1 SGHRS, CDR2 YFSETQ. Trimming cost V 3 bases and J 4 bases, with 17 bases left between them.

V is TRBV19 and J is TRBJ2-1; possibly TRBD1 for D (5 bases). The CDR3 length is 15 residues. The germline gives CDR1 LNHDA, CDR2 SQIVND (reference sequence). Trimming stripped 1 base from V and 8 bases from J, with 15 bases between. CDR3 bases: TGTGCCAGTAGTATAGCTTTCGGACATTTCGATGAGCAGTTCTTC. This gives the protein CASSIAFGHFDEQFF. The complete variable domain, with remaining parts taken from reference TRBV19 and TRBJ2-1, reads DGGITQSPKYLFRKEGQNVTLSCEQNLNHDAMYWYRQDPGQGLRLIYYSQIVNDFQKGDIAEGYSVSREKKESFPLTVTSAQKNPTAFYLCASSIAFGHFDEQFFGPGTRLTVL.

The chain recombines TRBV19 with TRBJ1-2; 8 bases are shared with TRBD1. Germline CDR1 and CDR2: LNHDA and SQIVND (reference sequence). This CDR3 spans 14 amino acids. Trimming at V came to 5 bases and at J to 4 bases, leaving 6 bases not matched to a gene. The CDR3 DNA reads TGTGCCAGTAGTGCACAACAGGGGGTCTATGGCTACACCTTC. Translated: CASSAQQGVYGYTF.

The gene calls are TRBV6-5 and TRBJ1-3, with 7 nucleotides matching TRBD1. Unmatched junction bases numbered 4, after V lost 5 bases and J lost 0 bases. This CDR3 has 15 amino acids. Germline values: CDR1 MNHEY, CDR2 SVGAGI. As DNA, the CDR3 is TGTGCCAGCAGTAATACAGGGGACTCTGGAAACACCATATATTTT. Translation: CASSNTGDSGNTIYF.

Turning to this clone: This sample also contains other DNA sequences that code for the same CDR3. The CDR3 protein is CASSIGGGEQYF. The CDR3 bases are TGTGCCAGTAGTATCGGAGGAGGCGAGCAGTACTTC. The chain combines TRBV19 with TRBJ2-7, with D perhaps TRBD2 (5 bases). CDR1 and CDR2 (germline): LNHDA, SQIVND (reference sequence). CDR3 length equals 12 residues. V was shortened by 3 bases and J by 6 bases, with 9 bases between the two germline ends.

This sequence joins TRBV6-5 and TRBJ1-1; TRBD1 aligns across 7 bases. Unmatched junction bases numbered 5, after V lost 6 bases and J lost 1 base. The germline V gene encodes CDR1 MNHEY and CDR2 SVGAGI. The CDR3 spans 14 residues. The CDR3 DNA reads as TGTGCCAGCAGAGTTTACAGGGGGAACACTGAAGCTTTCTTT. Protein product: CASRVYRGNTEAFF.

A note on this clone: Other nucleotide sequences in the sample specify the same CDR3. J is TRBJ1-5 and V is TRBV5-1; the match to TRBD1 covers 8 bases. Per the germline V gene, CDR1 is SGHRS and CDR2 is YFSETQ. CDR3 length: 14 amino acids. With 4 bases clipped from V and 6 bases from J, the junction kept 6 bases outside the gene matches. CDR3 protein: CASSPQGAGQPQHF. DNA of the CDR3: TGCGCCAGCAGCCCCCAGGGGGCTGGTCAGCCCCAGCATTTT.

This chain connects TRBV30 to TRBJ1-2; 7 bases match TRBD1. The ends lost 5 bases at V and 5 bases at J; junction bases unmatched: 5. The CDR3 loop spans 12 amino acids. Germline values: CDR1 GTSNPN, CDR2 SVGIG (reference sequence). CDR3 sequence: CAWEAGGYGYTF. The CDR3, as DNA: TGTGCCTGGGAGGCAGGGGGGTATGGCTACACCTTC.

This clone was picked up a small number of times. The J gene is TRBJ2-1, the V gene TRBV2; 13 bases align to TRBD2. This CDR3 contains 16 residues. CDR1 is SNHLY, CDR2 FYNNEI, per germline. V lost 7 bases, J lost 0 bases, and 3 bases stayed unmatched. In DNA, the CDR3 is TGTGCCAGCATTCGACTAGCGGGAGGCTCCTACAATGAGCAGTTCTTC. Protein sequence: CASIRLAGGSYNEQFF.

The chain couples TRBV2 to TRBJ2-2; no clear D. The CDR3 is 15 residues long. V lost 6 bases and J lost 0, with 11 bases in between. CDR1 and CDR2 from the germline V gene are SNHLY and FYNNEI. The CDR3 DNA reads TGTGCCAGCAGCGTGCTGGCCCCGAACACCGGGGAGCTGTTTTTT. Amino acid sequence: CASSVLAPNTGELFF.

In its sample, this clone was seen once. The chain combines TRBV1 with TRBJ1-5; TRBD1, the table's D call, lacks a check against the DNA. TRBV1 has pseudogene status. CDR3 length: 17 amino acids. The CDR3 is CTSSQDSPTGTTKPQHF. The CDR3 DNA reads as TGCACCAGCAGCCAAGATAGCCCAACAGGGACCACGAAGCCCCAGCATTTT.

CDR3 region: CASSQDRRAAGELFF. The CDR3 DNA follows: TGTGCCAGCAGCCAAGATCGGAGGGCGGCCGGGGAGCTGTTTTTT. The V call is TRBV4-2, the J call TRBJ2-2, with a tentative D call TRBD2 (6 bases). The germline CDR1 and CDR2 sequences are LGHNA and YNFKEQ. This CDR3 region has 15 residues. Trimming removed 0 bases at V and 6 bases at J, with 11 bases between.

The chain uses TRBV7-9 and TRBJ1-1, with D perhaps matching TRBD1 (5 bases). V was cut by 5 bases and J by 3 bases, with 19 bases left in between. Germline V gene sequence: CDR1 SEHNR, CDR2 FQNEAQ (reference sequence). The CDR3 totals 16 residues. The CDR3 bases are TGTGCCAGCAGCCCAGGACGGATCGGGGGTGACACTGAAGCTTTCTTT. Residues: CASSPGRIGGDTEAFF.

The CDR3 spells CASSPTGAYYGYTF. The CDR3 bases are TGTGCCAGCAGTCCAACAGGGGCCTACTATGGCTACACCTTC. The V and J genes are TRBV27 and TRBJ1-2; 7 nucleotides line up with TRBD1. The germline V gene has CDR1 MNHEY and CDR2 SMNVEV (reference sequence). J lost 3 bases, V lost 5 bases, and 6 bases had no gene match. CDR3 size: 14 residues.

The rearrangement links TRBV19 to TRBJ1-1; D not certain. Looked up from germline, CDR1 is LNHDA and CDR2 is SQIVND (reference sequence). V was pared by 6 bases and J by 5 bases, with 13 bases between. This CDR3 is 13 amino acids long. This chain's CDR3 is CASSTEPRTEAFF. The CDR3 nucleotides read TGTGCCAGTAGCACCGAGCCCCGAACTGAAGCTTTCTTT.

The sample holds one count of this clone. The gene calls are TRBV6-6 and TRBJ2-3; 12 bases align to TRBD2. V lost 6 bases, J lost 4 bases, and 5 bases stayed unmatched. This CDR3 region has 15 residues. Germline CDR1 and CDR2: MNHNY and SVGAGI (reference sequence). CDR3 loop: CASSKLAGGPDTQYF. The DNA for the CDR3 is TGTGCCAGCAGCAAACTAGCGGGGGGACCAGATACGCAGTATTTT.

CDR3 sequence (DNA): TGTGCCAGCAGTTTCGCAGGGGGAGGCACCGGGGAGCTGTTTTTT. Translated: CASSFAGGGTGELFF. The chain is built from TRBV27 and TRBJ2-2, with TRBD1 as a possible D gene (7 bases). Germline V gene data show CDR1 as MNHEY and CDR2 as SMNVEV (reference sequence). CDR3 length: 15 amino acids. Trimming removed 3 bases from V and 4 bases from J, with 12 bases in between.

The CDR3 is CASSSSGTSGYYEQFF. The CDR3, as DNA: TGTGCCAGTAGCTCTTCCGGGACTAGCGGGTATTATGAGCAGTTCTTC. This chain connects TRBV19 to TRBJ2-1; 12 bases map to TRBD2. Germline V gives CDR1 LNHDA, CDR2 SQIVND (reference sequence). This CDR3 spans 16 amino acids. Trimming cost V 6 bases and J 8 bases; bases outside gene matches: 11.